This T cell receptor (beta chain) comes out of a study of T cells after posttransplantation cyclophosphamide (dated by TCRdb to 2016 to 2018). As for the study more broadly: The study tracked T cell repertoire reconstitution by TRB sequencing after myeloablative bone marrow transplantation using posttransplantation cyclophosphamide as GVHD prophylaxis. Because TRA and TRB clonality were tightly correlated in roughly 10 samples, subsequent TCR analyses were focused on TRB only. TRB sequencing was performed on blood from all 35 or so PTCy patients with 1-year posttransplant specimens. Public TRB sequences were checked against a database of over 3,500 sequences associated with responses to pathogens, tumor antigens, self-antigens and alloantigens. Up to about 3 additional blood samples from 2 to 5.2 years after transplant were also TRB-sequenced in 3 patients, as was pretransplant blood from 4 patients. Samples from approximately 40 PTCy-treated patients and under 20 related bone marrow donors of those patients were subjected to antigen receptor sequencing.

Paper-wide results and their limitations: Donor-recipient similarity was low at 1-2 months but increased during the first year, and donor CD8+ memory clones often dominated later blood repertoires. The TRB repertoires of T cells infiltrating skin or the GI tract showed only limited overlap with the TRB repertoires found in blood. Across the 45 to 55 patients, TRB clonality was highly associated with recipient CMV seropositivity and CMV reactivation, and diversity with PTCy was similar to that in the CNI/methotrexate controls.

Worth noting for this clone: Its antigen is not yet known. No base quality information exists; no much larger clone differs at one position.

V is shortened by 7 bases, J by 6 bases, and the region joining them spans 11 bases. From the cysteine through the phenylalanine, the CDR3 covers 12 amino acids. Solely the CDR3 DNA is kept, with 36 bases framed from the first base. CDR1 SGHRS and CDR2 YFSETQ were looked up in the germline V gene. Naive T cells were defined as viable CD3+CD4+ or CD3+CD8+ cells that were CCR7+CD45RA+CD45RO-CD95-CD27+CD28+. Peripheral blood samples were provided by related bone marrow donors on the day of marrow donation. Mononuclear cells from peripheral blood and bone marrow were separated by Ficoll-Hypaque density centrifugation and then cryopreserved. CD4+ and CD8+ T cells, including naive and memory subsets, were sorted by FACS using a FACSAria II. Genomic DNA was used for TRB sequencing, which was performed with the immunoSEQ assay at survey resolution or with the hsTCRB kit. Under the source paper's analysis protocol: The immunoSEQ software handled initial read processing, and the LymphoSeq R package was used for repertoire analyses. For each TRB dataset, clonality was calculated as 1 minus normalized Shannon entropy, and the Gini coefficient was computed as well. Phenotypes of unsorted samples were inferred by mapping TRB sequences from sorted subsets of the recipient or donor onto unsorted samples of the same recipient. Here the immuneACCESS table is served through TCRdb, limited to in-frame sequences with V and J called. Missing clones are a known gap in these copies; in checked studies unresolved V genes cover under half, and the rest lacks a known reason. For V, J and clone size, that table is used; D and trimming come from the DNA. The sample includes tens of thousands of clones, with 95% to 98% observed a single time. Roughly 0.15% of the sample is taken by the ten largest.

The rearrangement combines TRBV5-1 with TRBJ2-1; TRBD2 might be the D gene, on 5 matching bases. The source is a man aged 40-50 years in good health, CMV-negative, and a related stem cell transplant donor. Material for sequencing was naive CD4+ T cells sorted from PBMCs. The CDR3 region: CASGIGGNEQFF. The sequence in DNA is TGCGCCAGCGGGATTGGAGGCAATGAGCAGTTCTTC.